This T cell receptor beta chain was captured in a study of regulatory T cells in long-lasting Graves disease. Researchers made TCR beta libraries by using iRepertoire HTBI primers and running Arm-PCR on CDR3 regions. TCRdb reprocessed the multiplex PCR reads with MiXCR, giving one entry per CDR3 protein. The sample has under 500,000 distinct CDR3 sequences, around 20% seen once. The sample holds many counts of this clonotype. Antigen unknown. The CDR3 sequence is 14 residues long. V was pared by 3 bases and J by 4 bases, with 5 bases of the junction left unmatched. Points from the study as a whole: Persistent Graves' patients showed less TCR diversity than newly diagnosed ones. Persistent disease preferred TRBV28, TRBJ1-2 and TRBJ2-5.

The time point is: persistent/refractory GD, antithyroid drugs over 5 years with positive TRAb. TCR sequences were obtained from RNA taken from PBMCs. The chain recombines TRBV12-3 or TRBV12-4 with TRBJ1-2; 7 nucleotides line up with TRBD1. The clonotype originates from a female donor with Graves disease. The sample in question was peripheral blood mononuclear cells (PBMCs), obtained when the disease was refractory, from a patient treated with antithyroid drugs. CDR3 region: CASSFGTDAYGYTF. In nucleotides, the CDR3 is TGTGCCAGCAGTTTCGGGACAGATGCCTATGGCTACACCTTC.